This T cell receptor beta chain was sequenced for a study of vaccination effects on CD4 cells after COVID-19. Note on this clone: The antigen is not known.

Points from the study as a whole: Late after vaccination, infection- and vaccine-induced clones showed marked clonal contraction. Limitations: small convalescent group and missing early post-infection timepoints.

CDR1 is MNHNY, CDR2 SVGAGI, per germline (reference sequence). V lost 4 bases to trimming and J lost 1 base, with 8 bases between them. CDR3 length equals 14 residues. Data came from immunoSEQ multiplex PCR; TCRdb stores just in-frame clones and leaves some out. Of tens of thousands of clones detected, over 70% appear once; the ten largest clones hold roughly 1.6%. Pools of viral peptides were used by the ViraFEST assay to expand antigen-specific CD4+ T cells ahead of sequencing. Subsequent to 10 days of culture, CD4+ T cells were isolated. It was two doses of either the BNT162b2 or mRNA-1273 vaccine that participants received.

The sequences come from CD4+ T cells from PBMCs cultured with HCoV-229E spike peptides, collected after COVID-19 vaccination. This clonotype originated in a human donor who received a COVID-19 vaccine. The chain uses TRBV6-6 and TRBJ1-5; D perhaps matches TRBD1 (6 bases). The CDR3 nucleotides are TGTGCCAGCAGTTCCGGACAGAGCAATCAGCCCCAGCATTTT. It yields the protein CASSSGQSNQPQHF.